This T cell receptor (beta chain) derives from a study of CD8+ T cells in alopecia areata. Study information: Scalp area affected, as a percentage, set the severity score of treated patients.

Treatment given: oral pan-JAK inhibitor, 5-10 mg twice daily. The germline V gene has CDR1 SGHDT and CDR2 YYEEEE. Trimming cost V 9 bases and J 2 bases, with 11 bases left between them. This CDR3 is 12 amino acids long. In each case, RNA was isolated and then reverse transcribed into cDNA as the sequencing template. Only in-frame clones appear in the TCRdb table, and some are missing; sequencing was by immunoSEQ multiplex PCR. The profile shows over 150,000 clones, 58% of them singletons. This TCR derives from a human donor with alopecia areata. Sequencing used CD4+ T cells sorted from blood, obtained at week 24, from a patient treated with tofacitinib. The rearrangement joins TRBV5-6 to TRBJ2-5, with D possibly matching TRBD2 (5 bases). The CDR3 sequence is CATGVQQETQYF. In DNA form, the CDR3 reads TGTGCCACCGGGGTACAGCAAGAGACCCAGTACTTC.